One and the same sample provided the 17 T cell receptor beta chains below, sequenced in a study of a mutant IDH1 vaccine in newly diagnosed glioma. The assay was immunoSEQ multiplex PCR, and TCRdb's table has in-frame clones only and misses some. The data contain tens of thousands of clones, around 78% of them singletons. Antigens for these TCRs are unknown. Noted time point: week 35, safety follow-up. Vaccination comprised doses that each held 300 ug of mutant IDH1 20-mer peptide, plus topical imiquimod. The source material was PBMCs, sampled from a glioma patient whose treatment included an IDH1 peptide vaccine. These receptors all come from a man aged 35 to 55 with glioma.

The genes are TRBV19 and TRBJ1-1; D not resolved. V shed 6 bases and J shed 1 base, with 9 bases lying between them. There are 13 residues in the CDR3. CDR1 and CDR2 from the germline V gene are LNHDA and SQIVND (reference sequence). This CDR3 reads CASRSPKNTEAFF. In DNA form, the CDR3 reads TGTGCCAGTAGGAGCCCGAAGAACACTGAAGCTTTCTTT. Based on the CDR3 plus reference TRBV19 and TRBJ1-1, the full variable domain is DGGITQSPKYLFRKEGQNVTLSCEQNLNHDAMYWYRQDPGQGLRLIYYSQIVNDFQKGDIAEGYSVSREKKESFPLTVTSAQKNPTAFYLCASRSPKNTEAFFGQGTRLTVV.

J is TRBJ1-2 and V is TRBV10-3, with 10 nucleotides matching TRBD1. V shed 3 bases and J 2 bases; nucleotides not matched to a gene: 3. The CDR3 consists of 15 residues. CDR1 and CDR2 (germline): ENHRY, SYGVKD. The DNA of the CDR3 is TGTGCCATCAGTGATGGACAGGGGGGAAACTATGGCTACACCTTC. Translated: CAISDGQGGNYGYTF.

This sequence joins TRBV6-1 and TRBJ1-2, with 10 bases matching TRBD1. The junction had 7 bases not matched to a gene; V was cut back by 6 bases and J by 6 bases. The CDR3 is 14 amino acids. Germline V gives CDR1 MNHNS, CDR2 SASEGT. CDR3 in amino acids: CASRGDRGLHGYTF. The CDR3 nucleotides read TGTGCCAGCAGGGGGGACAGGGGACTTCATGGCTACACCTTC.

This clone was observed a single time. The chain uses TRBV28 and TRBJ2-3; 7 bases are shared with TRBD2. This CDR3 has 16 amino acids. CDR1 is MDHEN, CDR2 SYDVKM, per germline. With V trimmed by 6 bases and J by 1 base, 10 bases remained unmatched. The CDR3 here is CASSPSSAGGTDTQYF. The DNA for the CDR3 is TGTGCCAGCAGCCCCTCCTCCGCGGGAGGCACAGATACGCAGTATTTT.

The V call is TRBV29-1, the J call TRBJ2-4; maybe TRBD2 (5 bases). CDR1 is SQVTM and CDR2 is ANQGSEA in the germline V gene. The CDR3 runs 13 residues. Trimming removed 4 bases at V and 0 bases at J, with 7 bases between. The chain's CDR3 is CSVGLKAKNIQYF. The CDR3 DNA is TGCAGCGTTGGACTAAAAGCCAAAAACATTCAGTACTTC.

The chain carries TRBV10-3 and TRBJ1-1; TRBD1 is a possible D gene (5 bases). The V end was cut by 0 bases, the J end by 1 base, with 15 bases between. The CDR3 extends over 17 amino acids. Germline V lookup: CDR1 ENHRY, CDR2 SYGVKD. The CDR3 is CAISESGGWGPNTEAFF. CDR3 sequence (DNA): TGTGCCATCAGTGAGTCTGGGGGTTGGGGCCCGAACACTGAAGCTTTCTTT.

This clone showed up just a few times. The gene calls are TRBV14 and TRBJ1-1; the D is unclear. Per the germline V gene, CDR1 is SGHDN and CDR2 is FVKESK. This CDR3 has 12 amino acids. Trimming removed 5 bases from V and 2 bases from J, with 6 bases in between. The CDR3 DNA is TGTGCCAGCAGCTTTGTTAACACTGAAGCTTTCTTT. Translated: CASSFVNTEAFF.

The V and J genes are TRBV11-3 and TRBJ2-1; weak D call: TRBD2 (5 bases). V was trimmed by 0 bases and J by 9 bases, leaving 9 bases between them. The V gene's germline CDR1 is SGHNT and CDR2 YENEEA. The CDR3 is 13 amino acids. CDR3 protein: CASSLERASEQFF. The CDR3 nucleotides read TGTGCCAGCAGCTTAGAGAGGGCCAGTGAGCAGTTCTTC.

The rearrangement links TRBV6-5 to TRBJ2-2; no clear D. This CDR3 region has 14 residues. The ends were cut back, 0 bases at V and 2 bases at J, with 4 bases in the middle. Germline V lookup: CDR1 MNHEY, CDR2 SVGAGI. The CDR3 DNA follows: TGTGCCAGCAGTTACTCGACTAACACCGGGGAGCTGTTTTTT. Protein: CASSYSTNTGELFF.

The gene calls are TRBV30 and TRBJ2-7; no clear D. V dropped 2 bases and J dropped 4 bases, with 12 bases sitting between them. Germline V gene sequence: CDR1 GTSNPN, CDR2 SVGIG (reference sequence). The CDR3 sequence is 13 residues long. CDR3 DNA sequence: TGTGCCTGGAGTAACCCCTTCGGATACGAGCAGTACGTC. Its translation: CAWSNPFGYEQYV.

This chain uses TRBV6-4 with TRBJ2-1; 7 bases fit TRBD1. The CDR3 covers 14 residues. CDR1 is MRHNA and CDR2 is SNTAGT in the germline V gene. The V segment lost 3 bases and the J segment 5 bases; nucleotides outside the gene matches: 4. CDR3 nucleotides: TGTGCCAGCAGTGATCAGGGGGACCACAATGAGCAGTTCTTC. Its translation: CASSDQGDHNEQFF.

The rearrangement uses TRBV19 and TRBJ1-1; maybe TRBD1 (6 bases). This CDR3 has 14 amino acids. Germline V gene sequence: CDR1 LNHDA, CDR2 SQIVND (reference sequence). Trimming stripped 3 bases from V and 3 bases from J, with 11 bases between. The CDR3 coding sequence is TGTGCCAGTAGTATCTCGAACAGGGACACTGAAGCTTTCTTT. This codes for CASSISNRDTEAFF.

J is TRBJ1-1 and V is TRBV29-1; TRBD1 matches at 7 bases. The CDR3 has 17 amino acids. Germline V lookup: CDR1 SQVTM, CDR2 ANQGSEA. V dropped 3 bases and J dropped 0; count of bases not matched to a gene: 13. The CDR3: CSVESHRGSRMNTEAFF. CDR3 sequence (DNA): TGCAGCGTTGAGTCCCACAGGGGAAGTCGCATGAACACTGAAGCTTTCTTT.

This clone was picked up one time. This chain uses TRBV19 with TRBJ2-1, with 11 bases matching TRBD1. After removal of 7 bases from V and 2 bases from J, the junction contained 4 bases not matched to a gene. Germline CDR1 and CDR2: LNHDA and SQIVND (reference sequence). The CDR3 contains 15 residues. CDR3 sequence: CASIEGQGAYNEQFF. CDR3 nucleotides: TGTGCCAGTATTGAGGGACAGGGGGCCTACAATGAGCAGTTCTTC.

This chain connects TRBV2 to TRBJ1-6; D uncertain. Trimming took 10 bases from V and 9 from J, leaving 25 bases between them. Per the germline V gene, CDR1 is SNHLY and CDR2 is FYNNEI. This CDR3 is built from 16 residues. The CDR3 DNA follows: TGTGCCAAACAGACGGTAGGCGGCCCGGCCCGTTCACCCCTCCACTTT. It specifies CAKQTVGGPARSPLHF.

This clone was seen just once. CDR3 nucleotides: TGTGCCAGCAGCCCCTTAGCGGGAGGGTACACAGATACGCAGTATTTT. Protein: CASSPLAGGYTDTQYF. The chain links TRBV14 to TRBJ2-3; 11 bases map to TRBD2. The CDR3 runs 16 residues. Germline CDR1 SGHDN, CDR2 FVKESK. V gave up 4 bases and J gave up 2 bases; unmatched junction bases: 5.

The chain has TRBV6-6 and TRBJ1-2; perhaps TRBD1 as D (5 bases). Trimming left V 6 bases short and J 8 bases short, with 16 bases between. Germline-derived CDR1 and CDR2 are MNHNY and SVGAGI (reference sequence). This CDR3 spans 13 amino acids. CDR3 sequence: CASRSTGLMGYTF. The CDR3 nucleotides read TGTGCCAGCAGAAGTACAGGCCTTATGGGCTACACCTTC.